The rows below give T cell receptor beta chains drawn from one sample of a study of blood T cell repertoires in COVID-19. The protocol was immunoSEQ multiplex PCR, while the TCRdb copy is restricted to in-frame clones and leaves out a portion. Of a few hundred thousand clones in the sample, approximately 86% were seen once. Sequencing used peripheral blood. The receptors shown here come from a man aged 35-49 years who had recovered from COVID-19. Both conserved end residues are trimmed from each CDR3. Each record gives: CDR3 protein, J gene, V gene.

ASRRGRGSPLH,TRBJ1-6,TRBV3-1/TRBV3-2
ASSVVGTGELF,TRBJ2-2,TRBV9
ASSLADPRGNEQF,TRBJ2-1,TRBV5-1
ASSLPGGVYEQY,TRBJ2-7,TRBV7-9
ASSTGRNIQY,TRBJ2-4,TRBV19
ASSPFRGHRNTGELF,TRBJ2-2,TRBV18
ASSQESPGLVYSNEQF,TRBJ2-1,TRBV4-3
ASSVSGTSNPEQF,TRBJ2-1,TRBV7-9
ASSRGGGNEKLF,TRBJ1-4,TRBV5-4
ASSATGWNNEQF,TRBJ2-1,TRBV7-7
ASSSWTAYEQY,TRBJ2-7,TRBV7-8
ASSTGTGGYEQY,TRBJ2-7,TRBV27
ASSLVLAPNEKLF,TRBJ1-4,TRBV7-2
ASSLGLALSYEQY,TRBJ2-7,TRBV7-9
SERTGDTQY,TRBJ2-3,TRBV29-1
ASSTPGLESEQY,TRBJ2-7,TRBV19
ASSFRGTEAF,TRBJ1-1,TRBV12-3/TRBV12-4
ASSAGLQETQY,TRBJ2-5,TRBV25-1
ASSPGGTGAAYSNQPQH,TRBJ1-5,TRBV7-8
ASSRLAGGPGDYEQY,TRBJ2-7,TRBV5-5
SVPGRGLSRSNGYT,TRBJ1-2,TRBV29-1
ASSILRGAGANVLT,TRBJ2-6,TRBV19
ASSSAGGYNEQF,TRBJ2-1,TRBV5-1
ASSSLGQFNNYGYT,TRBJ1-2,TRBV7-9
ASSLQGALEKLF,TRBJ1-4,TRBV4-1
ASSLGTGLAGADEQF,TRBJ2-1,TRBV7-6
ASSEARQGWGYT,TRBJ1-2,TRBV2
ASTRPSSGGYQETQY,TRBJ2-5,TRBV7-6
ASSAWAKPGQGTYEQY,TRBJ2-7,TRBV27
ASSDRGFQETQY,TRBJ2-5,TRBV6-1
ASSRREGQPQH,TRBJ1-5,TRBV19
ASSFGAGGKETQY,TRBJ2-5,TRBV11-3